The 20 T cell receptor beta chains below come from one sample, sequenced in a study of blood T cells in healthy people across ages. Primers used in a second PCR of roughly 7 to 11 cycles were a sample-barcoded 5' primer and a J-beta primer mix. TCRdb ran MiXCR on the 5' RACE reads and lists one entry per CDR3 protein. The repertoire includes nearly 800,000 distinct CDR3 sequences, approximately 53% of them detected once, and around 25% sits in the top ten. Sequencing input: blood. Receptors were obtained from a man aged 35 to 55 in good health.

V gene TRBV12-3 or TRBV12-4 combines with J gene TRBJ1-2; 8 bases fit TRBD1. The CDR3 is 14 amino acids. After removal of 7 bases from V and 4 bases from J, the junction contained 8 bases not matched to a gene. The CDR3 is CASIPTGVIYGYTF. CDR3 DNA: TGTGCCAGCATTCCGACAGGGGTCATCTATGGCTACACCTTC.

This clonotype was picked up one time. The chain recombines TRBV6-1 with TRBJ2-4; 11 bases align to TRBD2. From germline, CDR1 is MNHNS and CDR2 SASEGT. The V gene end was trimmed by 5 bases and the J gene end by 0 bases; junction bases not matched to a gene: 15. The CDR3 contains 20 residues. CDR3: CASSTLSGGGAALAKNIQYF. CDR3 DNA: TGTGCCAGCAGTACACTTAGCGGGGGGGGCGCAGCCCTAGCCAAAAACATTCAGTACTTC.

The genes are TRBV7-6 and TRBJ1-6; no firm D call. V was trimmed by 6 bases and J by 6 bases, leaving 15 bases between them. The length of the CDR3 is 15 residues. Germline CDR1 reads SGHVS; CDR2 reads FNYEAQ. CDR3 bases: TGTGCCAGCAGTGTTGGGTTGTCGGGTAATTCACCCCTCCACTTT. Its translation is CASSVGLSGNSPLHF.

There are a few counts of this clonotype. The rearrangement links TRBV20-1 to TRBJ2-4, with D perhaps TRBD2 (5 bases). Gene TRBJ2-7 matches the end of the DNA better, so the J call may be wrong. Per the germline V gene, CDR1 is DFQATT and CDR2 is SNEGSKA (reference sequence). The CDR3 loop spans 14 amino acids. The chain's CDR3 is CSAGGSGTLYEQYF. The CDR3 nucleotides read TGCAGTGCTGGAGGCTCGGGAACCCTCTACGAGCAGTACTTC.

The CDR3 DNA sequence: TGTGCCAGCAGTTTACCCAGACGAATCCAGTACCAAGAGACCCAGTACTTC. Translation: CASSLPRRIQYQETQYF. V and J are TRBV27 and TRBJ2-5, with D unclear. V dropped 2 bases and J dropped 0 bases, with 16 bases sitting between them. The CDR3 covers 17 residues. CDR1 is MNHEY, CDR2 SMNVEV, per germline (reference sequence).

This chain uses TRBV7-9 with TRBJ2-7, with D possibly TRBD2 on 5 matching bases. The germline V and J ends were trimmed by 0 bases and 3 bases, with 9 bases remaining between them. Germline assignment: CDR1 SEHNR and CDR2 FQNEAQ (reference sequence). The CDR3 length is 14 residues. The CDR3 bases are TGTGCCAGCAGCTTAGCGGGAGATGTCTACGAGCAGTACTTC. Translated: CASSLAGDVYEQYF.

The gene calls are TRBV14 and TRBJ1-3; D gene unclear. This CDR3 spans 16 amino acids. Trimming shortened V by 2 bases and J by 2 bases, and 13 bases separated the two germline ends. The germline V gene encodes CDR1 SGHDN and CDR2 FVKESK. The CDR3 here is CASSQPAAGPGNTIYF. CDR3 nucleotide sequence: TGTGCCAGCAGCCAACCCGCCGCCGGCCCTGGAAACACCATATATTTT.

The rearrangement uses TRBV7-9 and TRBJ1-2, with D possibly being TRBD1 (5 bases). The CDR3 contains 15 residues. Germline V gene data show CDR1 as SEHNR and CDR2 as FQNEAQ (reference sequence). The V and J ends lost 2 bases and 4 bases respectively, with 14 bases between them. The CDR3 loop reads CASSLSSGTLYGYTF. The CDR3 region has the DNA TGTGCCAGCAGCTTAAGCTCTGGGACCCTCTATGGCTACACCTTC.

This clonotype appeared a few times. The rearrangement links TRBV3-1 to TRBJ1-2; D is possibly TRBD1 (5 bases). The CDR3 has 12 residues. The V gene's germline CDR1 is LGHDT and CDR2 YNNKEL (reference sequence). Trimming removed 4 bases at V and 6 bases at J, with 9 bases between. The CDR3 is CASSLGTDGYTF. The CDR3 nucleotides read TGTGCCAGCAGCCTAGGGACGGATGGCTACACCTTC.

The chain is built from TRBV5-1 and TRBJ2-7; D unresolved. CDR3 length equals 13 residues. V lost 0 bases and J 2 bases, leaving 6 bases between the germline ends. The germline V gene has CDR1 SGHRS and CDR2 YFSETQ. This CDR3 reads CASSLDQPYEQYF. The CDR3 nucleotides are TGCGCCAGCAGCTTGGATCAGCCCTACGAGCAGTACTTC. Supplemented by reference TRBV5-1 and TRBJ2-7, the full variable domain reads KAGVTQTPRYLIKTRGQQVTLSCSPISGHRSVSWYQQTPGQGLQFLFEYFSETQRNKGNFPGRFSGRQFSNSRSEMNVSTLELGDSALYLCASSLDQPYEQYFGPGTRLTVT.

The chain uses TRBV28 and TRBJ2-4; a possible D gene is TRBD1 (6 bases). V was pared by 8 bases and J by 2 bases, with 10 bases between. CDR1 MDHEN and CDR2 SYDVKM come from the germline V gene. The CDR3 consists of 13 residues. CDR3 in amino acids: CASGQGPKNIQYF. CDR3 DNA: TGTGCCAGCGGCCAGGGGCCCAAAAACATTCAGTACTTC.

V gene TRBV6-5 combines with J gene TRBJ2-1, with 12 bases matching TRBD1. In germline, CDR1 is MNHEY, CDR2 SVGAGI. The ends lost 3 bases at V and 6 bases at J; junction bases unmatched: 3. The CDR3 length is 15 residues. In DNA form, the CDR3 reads TGTGCCAGCAGTTATGGGACAGGGGGCTTCAATGAGCAGTTCTTC. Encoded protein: CASSYGTGGFNEQFF.

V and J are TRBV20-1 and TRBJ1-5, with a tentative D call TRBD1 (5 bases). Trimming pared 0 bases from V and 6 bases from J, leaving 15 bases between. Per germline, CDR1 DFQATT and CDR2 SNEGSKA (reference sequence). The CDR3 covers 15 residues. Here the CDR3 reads CSARDPQGWGQPQHF. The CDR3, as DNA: TGCAGTGCTAGAGACCCTCAGGGATGGGGTCAGCCCCAGCATTTT.

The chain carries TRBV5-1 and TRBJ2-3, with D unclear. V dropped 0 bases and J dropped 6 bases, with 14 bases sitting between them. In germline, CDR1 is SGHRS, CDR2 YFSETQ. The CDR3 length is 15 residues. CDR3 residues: CASSLEYGRPDTQYF. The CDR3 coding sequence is TGCGCCAGCAGCTTGGAGTATGGCAGACCGGATACGCAGTATTTT.

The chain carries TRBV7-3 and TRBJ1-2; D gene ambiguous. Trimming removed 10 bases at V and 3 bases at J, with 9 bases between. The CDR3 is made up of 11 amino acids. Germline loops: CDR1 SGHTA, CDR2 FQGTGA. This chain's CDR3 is CAKPRDYGYTF. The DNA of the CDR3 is TGTGCCAAGCCACGCGACTATGGCTACACCTTC.

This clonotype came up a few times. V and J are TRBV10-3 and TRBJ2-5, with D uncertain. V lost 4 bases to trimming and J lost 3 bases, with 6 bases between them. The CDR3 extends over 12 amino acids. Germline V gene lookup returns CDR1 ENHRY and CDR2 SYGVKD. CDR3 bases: TGTGCCATCAGTGCGTCCAAAGAGACCCAGTACTTC. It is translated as CAISASKETQYF.

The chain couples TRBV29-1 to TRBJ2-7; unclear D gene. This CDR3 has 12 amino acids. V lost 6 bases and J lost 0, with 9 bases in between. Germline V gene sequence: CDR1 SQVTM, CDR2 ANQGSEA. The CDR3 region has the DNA TGCAGCGTAAAGGACGGCTCCTACGAGCAGTACTTC. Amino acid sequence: CSVKDGSYEQYF.

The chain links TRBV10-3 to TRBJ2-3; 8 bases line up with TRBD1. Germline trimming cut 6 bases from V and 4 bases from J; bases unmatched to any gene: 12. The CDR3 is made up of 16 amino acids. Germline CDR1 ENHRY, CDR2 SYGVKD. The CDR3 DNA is TGTGCCATCAGCATCCCCGGGACAGGTCCTCCAGATACGCAGTATTTT. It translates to CAISIPGTGPPDTQYF.

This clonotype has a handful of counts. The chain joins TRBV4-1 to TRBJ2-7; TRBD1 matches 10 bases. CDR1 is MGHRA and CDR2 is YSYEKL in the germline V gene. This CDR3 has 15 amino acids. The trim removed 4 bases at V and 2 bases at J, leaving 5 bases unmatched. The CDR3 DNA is TGCGCCAGCAGCCTCCGGGACAGGGGCCCCTACGAGCAGTACTTC. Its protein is CASSLRDRGPYEQYF.

Written as DNA, the CDR3 is TGTGCCAGCAGCTTAGTGGGGGGTGGGGGCACTAATGAAAAACTGTTTTTT. This gives the protein CASSLVGGGGTNEKLFF. The chain recombines TRBV7-2 with TRBJ1-4; D might be TRBD1 (6 bases). CDR1 SGHTA and CDR2 FQGNSA come from the germline V gene. Trimming stripped 1 base from V and 2 bases from J, with 14 bases between. The CDR3 is 17 amino acids. Filled out from reference TRBV7-2 and TRBJ1-4, the complete variable domain reads GAGVSQSPSNKVTEKGKDVELRCDPISGHTALYWYRQSLGQGLEFLIYFQGNSAPDKSGLPSDRFSAERTGGSVSTLTIQRTQQEDSAVYLCASSLVGGGGTNEKLFFGSGTQLSVL.